Described below is a single TCR beta chain sequence and its context. The CDR3 totals 17 residues. The V segment lost 6 bases and the J segment 9 bases; nucleotides outside the gene matches: 17. Germline CDR1 and CDR2: MNHEY and SMNVEV (reference sequence). Original handling: Amplification from reference gene primers served as the basis for estimated nucleated cell counts. Using immunoSEQ multiplex PCR, the repertoire was profiled, and TCRdb retains in-frame clones only, with some absent. V and J calls and clone size come straight from that table; D and trimming were deduced from the DNA. The sample includes more than 200,000 clones, about 89% of them seen just once. This entry is derived from a study of blood T cell repertoires in COVID-19. Enrollees, about 18 to 100 years old, lived in approximately 24 US areas. The study assigned cohorts using participant-reported clinical history. Symptom resolution, clearance, or two negative PCRs marked donors in Cohort 3 as recovered.

Sequenced: PBMCs or T cells enriched from blood (not recorded which). The receptor was derived from a woman aged 25 to 39 who had recovered from COVID-19. The V and J genes are TRBV27 and TRBJ2-1; 10 positions match TRBD2. In DNA, the CDR3 is TGTGCCAGCAGCCTTGGAGGGAGTAGCGGGAGGTGGGGTGAGCAGTTCTTC. This codes for CASSLGGSSGRWGEQFF.